This T cell receptor beta chain appears in the sequencing data of a study of blood T cell repertoires in COVID-19. Study information: Sites in the United States, Italy and Spain provided acute and convalescent COVID-19 samples.

Trimming removed 4 bases from V and 4 bases from J; junction bases left unmatched: 10. CDR3 length equals 17 residues. From germline, CDR1 is SGDLS and CDR2 YYNGEE. Authors' data handling: Estimation of nucleated cell counts was performed using reference gene primer amplification. Method: immunoSEQ multiplex PCR; TCRdb's copy keeps in-frame clones and lacks some. That table gives V, J and clone size, and the DNA gave D and trimming. Among about 200,000 clones listed, around 80% were seen once. What was sequenced was peripheral blood. The chain links TRBV9 to TRBJ2-3, with 12 bases that match TRBD1. This receptor was obtained from a human donor in a cohort sampled during active COVID-19. Written as DNA, the CDR3 is TGTGCCAGCAGCCCTTCCCGGGACAGGGGGCCATCAGATACGCAGTATTTT. Encoded protein: CASSPSRDRGPSDTQYF.